This T cell receptor (beta chain) was found in a study of blood T cell repertoires in COVID-19 (TCRdb year 2020). Some background on the complete study: The collaborator samples originated in the United States, Italy and Spain and spanned the acute and convalescent phases of COVID-19. The prospective study material was composed of cDNA or gDNA derived from T cells, B-cell-depleted T cells, or PBMCs. Subjects who had been exposed to COVID-19, were actively infected with it, or had recovered from it provided the deeply sampled blood TCRbeta repertoires that made up the dataset. The repertoires were released in a freely available public database intended as a resource for research on the immune response to SARS-CoV-2. Samples came from the ongoing ImmuneRACE study (first 160 participants) plus 1,254 subjects from 6 global collaborators. Sample metadata almost always included a de-identified subject ID, COVID-19 status, age in years and sex. Where available, HLA class I and class II types were obtained from metadata supplied by the sample provider rather than from assay-based typing.

What the study reported, not specific to this receptor: The amount of clinical and demographic metadata varied by source and participant and was provided uncurated.

Details on this clone: No cognate antigen has been identified for it. No quality values exist for individual bases; no much larger clone is one base distant.

V and J are trimmed by 6 bases and 1 base, and the gene matches miss 8 bases of the junction. From the cysteine up to the phenylalanine, the CDR3 has a length of 16 residues. The retained sequence is limited to the CDR3, 48 bases, with the frame set at the first base. Based on the germline V gene, the CDR1 and CDR2 sequences are SNHLY and FYNNEI. A second Seattle source provided samples from volunteer blood donors who had recovered from COVID-19. The collaborating institutions used their own protocols to collect whole blood in K2EDTA tubes. For TCRbeta analysis, collaborator samples were shipped as frozen whole blood, as isolated PBMCs, or as DNA extracted from either sample type. TCRbeta CDR3 regions were amplified from genomic DNA using the immunoSEQ Assay, a bias-controlled multiplex PCR. Turning to the authors' computational methods: Nucleated cell counts per sample were estimated from amplification of reference gene primers within the assay. Sequence reads were collapsed and filtered to measure the absolute abundance of every unique TCRbeta CDR3 rearrangement. Productive Simpson clonality was computed per sample as the square root of Simpson's diversity index over productive rearrangements. In its TCRdb copy, this immuneACCESS table keeps in-frame sequences only and misses some clones. Where compared with another copy, unresolved V genes explain less than half of these, and the others have no known cause. V and J calls and clone size are as listed in that table; D and trimming were resolved from the DNA. In all, the sample holds 150,000 to 200,000 clones, and around 87% of those were seen once. The ten most abundant clones make up about 1% of the sample.

The source material was peripheral blood. The V and J segments used are TRBV2 and TRBJ2-3, and TRBD2 matches 9 of the central bases. This clonotype originated in a woman between 18 and 29 years old who had recovered from COVID-19. In nucleotide form, the sequence is TGTGCCAGCAGGGAGACTAGCGGAACCCGCACAGATACGCAGTATTTT. Its protein product is CASRETSGTRTDTQYF.